These 4 T cell receptor beta chains came from one sample sequenced in a study of cytomegalovirus exposure and HLA in healthy donors. The PCR made use of 60 Vbeta and 13 Jbeta primers. Sequencing was performed with immunoSEQ multiplex PCR; in TCRdb, only in-frame clones are kept and a portion is missing. This table has about 98,000 clones, around 81% appearing once. The sequenced material came from PBMCs. Every receptor here comes from a female donor in good health and CMV-seropositive.

The rearrangement links TRBV15 to TRBJ1-5; TRBD1 aligns across 8 bases. The CDR3 spans 14 residues. V dropped 8 bases and J dropped 4; count of bases not matched to a gene: 7. CDR1 is LNHNV and CDR2 is YYDKDF in the germline V gene (reference sequence). Here the CDR3 DNA reads TGTGCCACCCGGACAGGGCCTGGGAATCAGCCCCAGCATTTT. This codes for CATRTGPGNQPQHF.

The V call is TRBV7-8, the J call TRBJ1-1, with no clear D. This CDR3 contains 15 residues. Deletions cut 1 base from V and 8 bases from J, with 17 bases between. CDR1 and CDR2 from the germline V gene are SGHVS and FQNEAQ. DNA for the CDR3: TGTGCCAGCAGCTTAGTGGGAGGTGGGAATAAAGAAGCTTTCTTT. Translating it yields CASSLVGGGNKEAFF.

V gene TRBV6-5 combines with J gene TRBJ2-7; 7 nucleotides line up with TRBD1. Germline lookup yields CDR1 MNHEY and CDR2 SVGAGI. The CDR3 length is 13 residues. Trimming cost V 6 bases and J 5 bases; bases outside gene matches: 7. Here the CDR3 DNA reads TGTGCCAGCAGGACTGACAGGGACCACGAGCAGTACTTC. It encodes CASRTDRDHEQYF.

The chain combines TRBV29-1 with TRBJ2-6; TRBD1 matches 8 bases. The CDR3 runs 15 residues. The germline V gene has CDR1 SQVTM and CDR2 ANQGSEA. Trimming took 4 bases from V and 4 from J; bases not matched to a gene: 6. This CDR3 reads CSVAGQGPGANVLTF. The CDR3 bases are TGCAGCGTTGCCGGACAGGGCCCCGGGGCCAACGTCCTGACTTTC.